These 18 T cell receptor beta chains were all obtained from the same sample, sequenced in a study of shared clonotypes between healthy human individuals. Naive CD8 cells, CD45RO-negative and positively selected for CCR7, excluded terminally differentiated effector memory CD45RA+ cells. Using immunoSEQ multiplex PCR, the repertoire was profiled, and TCRdb retains in-frame clones only, with some absent. In the table there are about 2.1 million clones, just under 95% of which are singletons. Specimen: naive CD8+ T cells from PBMCs. The receptor set was obtained from a man aged 18 to 29 in good health. Some clones in this sample may be carry-over from other donors' samples.

The V and J genes are TRBV6-1 and TRBJ2-3, with D hard to call. The V gene lost 2 bases and the J gene lost 2 bases, with 17 bases spanning the gap. Germline V gene data show CDR1 as MNHNS and CDR2 as SASEGT. The CDR3 is made up of 17 amino acids. The chain's CDR3 is CASSEFSRDFLTDTQYF. CDR3 nucleotides: TGTGCCAGCAGTGAATTCTCAAGAGATTTCCTCACAGATACGCAGTATTTT.

As to this clone: This sample also contains other DNA sequences that code for the same CDR3. CDR3 DNA: TGTGCCAGCAACCCCACAGGGGGGAACACTGAAGCTTTCTTT. This codes for CASNPTGGNTEAFF. This chain joins TRBV27 and TRBJ1-1; the match to TRBD1 covers 8 bases. Germline V gene lookup returns CDR1 MNHEY and CDR2 SMNVEV (reference sequence). This CDR3 is built from 14 residues. V gave up 7 bases and J gave up 1 base; unmatched junction bases: 5.

The chain joins TRBV28 to TRBJ1-2, with unresolved D. The CDR3 contains 15 residues. V gave up 3 bases and J gave up 4 bases, with 15 bases separating them. From germline, CDR1 is MDHEN and CDR2 SYDVKM. The DNA for the CDR3 is TGTGCCAGCAGTTTTAGTGAGGGCTTCTTCTATGGCTACACCTTC. Its protein is CASSFSEGFFYGYTF.

The chain joins TRBV2 to TRBJ2-2; D is possibly TRBD2 (6 bases). The germline CDR1 and CDR2 sequences are SNHLY and FYNNEI. CDR3 length: 14 residues. Trimming removed 6 bases from V and 5 bases from J, with 13 bases in between. The DNA for the CDR3 is TGTGCCAGCAGCGCGGGACTCATGACCGGGGAGCTGTTTTTT. Amino acid sequence: CASSAGLMTGELFF.

The chain combines TRBV19 with TRBJ1-3; no clear D gene. Germline loops: CDR1 LNHDA, CDR2 SQIVND (reference sequence). The length of the CDR3 is 13 residues. The ends were cut back, 7 bases at V and 0 bases at J, with 7 bases in the middle. Here the CDR3 reads CASTPLSGNTIYF. The CDR3 bases are TGTGCCAGTACCCCTCTCTCTGGAAACACCATATATTTT.

The chain carries TRBV18 and TRBJ1-4; 8 nucleotides agree with TRBD1. J lost 11 bases, V lost 2 bases, and 13 bases had no gene match. The germline V gene encodes CDR1 KGHSH and CDR2 LQKENI. The CDR3 runs to 16 residues. CDR3 residues: CASSPTPGQVYFKLFF. As DNA, the CDR3 is TGTGCCAGCTCACCAACCCCGGGACAGGTTTACTTTAAACTGTTTTTT.

The V gene is TRBV13, the J gene TRBJ2-3; D unresolved. CDR3 length: 15 residues. CDR1 and CDR2 from the germline V gene are PRHDT and FYEKMQ (reference sequence). The germline V and J ends were trimmed by 10 bases and 0 bases, with 17 bases remaining between them. Here the CDR3 reads CAISLGDSSTDTQYF. CDR3 DNA: TGTGCCATCTCCCTAGGAGACTCTAGCACAGATACGCAGTATTTT.

The gene calls are TRBV5-6 and TRBJ2-7; D is possibly TRBD2 (6 bases). The CDR3 runs to 13 residues. Trimming took 2 bases from V and 7 from J, leaving 13 bases between them. CDR1 and CDR2 (germline): SGHDT, YYEEEE. The CDR3 sequence: CASSFGDGGEQYF. The CDR3 coding sequence is TGTGCCAGCAGCTTCGGGGACGGGGGTGAGCAGTACTTC.

This clone was seen once. This rearrangement joins TRBV7-8 to TRBJ2-7; 8 nucleotides match TRBD2. The V gene end was trimmed by 5 bases and the J gene end by 6 bases; junction bases not matched to a gene: 9. Germline-derived CDR1 and CDR2 are SGHVS and FQNEAQ. CDR3 length: 14 amino acids. The chain's CDR3 is CASSPITGGVEQYF. The CDR3 bases are TGTGCCAGCAGCCCCATTACGGGAGGGGTCGAGCAGTACTTC.

The chain uses TRBV27 and TRBJ2-1; D perhaps matches TRBD2 (6 bases). V shed 5 bases and J shed 8 bases, with 13 bases lying between them. CDR3 length: 13 residues. Germline-derived CDR1 and CDR2 are MNHEY and SMNVEV (reference sequence). DNA of the CDR3: TGTGCCAGCAGTCGCTCGGGGGACTATGAGCAGTTCTTC. Protein: CASSRSGDYEQFF.

J is TRBJ1-2 and V is TRBV7-8; possible D gene TRBD1, 6 bases. Between the trimmed V and J ends, which lost 4 bases and 6 bases, there was a span of 24 bases. The V gene's germline CDR1 is SGHVS and CDR2 FQNEAQ. The CDR3 runs 17 residues. Written as DNA, the CDR3 is TGTGCCAGCAGCTACGAGAAGACAGGCCTAGAAGGTGATGGCTACACCTTC. This codes for CASSYEKTGLEGDGYTF. Full variable domain (outside the CDR3, taken from reference TRBV7-8 and TRBJ1-2): GAGVSQSPRYKVAKRGQDVALRCDPISGHVSLFWYQQALGQGPEFLTYFQNEAQLDKSGLPSDRFFAERPEGSVSTLKIQRTQQEDSAVYLCASSYEKTGLEGDGYTFGSGTRLTVV.

This chain uses TRBV28 with TRBJ1-1, with D hard to call. The germline gives CDR1 MDHEN, CDR2 SYDVKM. This CDR3 is built from 13 residues. Trimming shortened V by 6 bases and J by 4 bases, and 12 bases separated the two germline ends. The CDR3 loop reads CASSPDPGTEAFF. The CDR3 DNA follows: TGTGCCAGCAGCCCTGATCCCGGCACTGAAGCTTTCTTT.

The V and J genes are TRBV7-9 and TRBJ2-5; D possibly corresponds to TRBD1 (6 bases). Germline assignment: CDR1 SEHNR and CDR2 FQNEAQ (reference sequence). Trimming pared 5 bases from V and 1 base from J, leaving 11 bases between. The length of the CDR3 is 14 residues. The CDR3 spells CASSHSGAQETQYF. Written as DNA, the CDR3 is TGTGCCAGCAGCCATTCAGGGGCCCAAGAGACCCAGTACTTC.

The rearrangement joins TRBV10-1 to TRBJ2-1; TRBD2 agrees at 8 bases. The CDR3 spans 14 residues. CDR1 is WNHNN and CDR2 is SYGVQD in the germline V gene (reference sequence). After removal of 2 bases from V and 9 bases from J, the junction contained 6 bases not matched to a gene. Here the CDR3 reads CASSEKVAGSEQFF. The DNA of the CDR3 is TGCGCCAGCAGTGAGAAGGTAGCGGGATCTGAGCAGTTCTTC.

J is TRBJ2-7 and V is TRBV5-1; TRBD1 matches at 7 bases. The CDR3 is 14 amino acids. V lost 1 base to trimming and J lost 7 bases; unmatched junction nucleotides: 8. Germline loops: CDR1 SGHRS, CDR2 YFSETQ. The CDR3: CASSLWQGDREQYF. In DNA, the CDR3 is TGCGCCAGCAGCTTGTGGCAGGGGGACCGGGAGCAGTACTTC.

This chain links TRBV5-1 with TRBJ2-4; D may be TRBD1 (5 bases). Trimming pared 0 bases from V and 1 base from J, leaving 14 bases between. The CDR3 is made up of 17 amino acids. Germline V CDR1 and CDR2: SGHRS, YFSETQ. The CDR3 region is CASSLVSFGAAKNIQYF. For the CDR3, the DNA is TGCGCCAGCAGCTTGGTGAGTTTTGGGGCTGCCAAAAACATTCAGTACTTC.

The CDR3 loop is CASSTTGGLLNGYTF. DNA of the CDR3: TGTGCCAGCAGCACGACAGGGGGGCTTTTAAATGGCTACACCTTC. The V gene is TRBV9, the J gene TRBJ1-2, with 9 bases that match TRBD1. CDR1 SGDLS and CDR2 YYNGEE come from the germline V gene. The CDR3 runs 15 residues. Trimming at V came to 4 bases and at J to 6 bases, leaving 10 bases not matched to a gene.

This rearrangement joins TRBV7-9 to TRBJ1-2; a possible D gene is TRBD1 (5 bases). This CDR3 contains 15 residues. Germline lookup yields CDR1 SEHNR and CDR2 FQNEAQ (reference sequence). V gave up 5 bases and J gave up 0 bases, with 13 bases separating them. This chain's CDR3 is CASSLGADPNYGYTF. The CDR3 DNA follows: TGTGCCAGCAGCCTCGGGGCAGACCCTAACTATGGCTACACCTTC.